Shown below are 27 T cell receptor beta chains from a single sample sequenced in a study of cytomegalovirus exposure and HLA in healthy donors. The PCR was carried out with 60 Vbeta primers and 13 Jbeta primers. TCRdb keeps only in-frame clones here, not all; method: immunoSEQ multiplex PCR. The table has 95,000 to 150,000 clones, about 80% seen once. Specimen: PBMCs. Every receptor here comes from a female donor in good health and CMV-seropositive.

The V call is TRBV7-2, the J call TRBJ2-2; D gene unclear. CDR1 is SGHTA, CDR2 FQGNSA, per germline. Trimming took off 1 base at V and 1 base at J, with 7 bases between the two ends. The CDR3 consists of 15 residues. The CDR3 region is CASSLGAVNTGELFF. The CDR3 region has the DNA TGTGCCAGCAGCTTAGGTGCGGTGAACACCGGGGAGCTGTTTTTT.

The V call is TRBV28, the J call TRBJ2-2, with D maybe TRBD2 (6 bases). Germline lookup yields CDR1 MDHEN and CDR2 SYDVKM. This CDR3 spans 12 amino acids. Trimming cost V 8 bases and J 7 bases, with 11 bases left between them. CDR3 sequence: CASGIAVGELFF. CDR3 in DNA: TGTGCCAGCGGGATAGCGGTCGGGGAGCTGTTTTTT.

The J gene is TRBJ1-2, the V gene TRBV27; 8 bases match TRBD1. The junction had 10 bases not matched to a gene; V was cut back by 7 bases and J by 3 bases. The germline V gene encodes CDR1 MNHEY and CDR2 SMNVEV (reference sequence). The CDR3 length is 15 residues. CDR3 loop: CASTLQGGGDYGYTF. For the CDR3, the DNA is TGTGCCAGCACGTTACAGGGGGGAGGTGACTATGGCTACACCTTC.

The sample holds one count of this clone. The V and J genes are TRBV2 and TRBJ2-2; possibly TRBD1 for D (6 bases). With 4 bases removed from V and 2 bases from J, the gap between germline ends came to 11 bases. This CDR3 region has 15 residues. CDR1 and CDR2 from the germline V gene are SNHLY and FYNNEI. CDR3 coding DNA: TGTGCCAGCAGTGTTGGGACATTTAACACCGGGGAGCTGTTTTTT. Translated, it gives CASSVGTFNTGELFF.

CDR3 bases: TGTGCCAGCAAGAGAGACGGGGGTAATGAGCAGTTCTTC. Its protein is CASKRDGGNEQFF. The J gene is TRBJ2-1, the V gene TRBV6-5, with a weak D call TRBD2 (6 bases). Germline CDR1 MNHEY, CDR2 SVGAGI. V dropped 7 bases and J dropped 7 bases, with 14 bases sitting between them. CDR3 size: 13 residues.

The chain carries TRBV19 and TRBJ1-2, with 7 bases identical to TRBD1. The CDR3 loop spans 14 amino acids. The J segment lost 6 bases and the V segment lost 5 bases, leaving 9 bases of the junction unmatched. In germline, CDR1 is LNHDA, CDR2 SQIVND (reference sequence). The CDR3 DNA follows: TGTGCCAGTAGTTTCCTAGACAGGGAGGATGGCTACACCTTC. Translation gives CASSFLDREDGYTF.

The chain links TRBV6-4 to TRBJ1-6; D uncertain. In germline, CDR1 is MRHNA, CDR2 SNTAGT. The germline V and J ends were trimmed by 4 bases and 9 bases, with 10 bases remaining between them. The CDR3 covers 13 residues. CDR3 sequence reads: CASSGEGGSPLHF. The CDR3 nucleotides are TGTGCCAGCAGTGGCGAGGGTGGTTCACCCCTCCACTTT.

The J gene is TRBJ1-1, the V gene TRBV29-1; a weak D match, TRBD1 (5 bases). The CDR3 extends over 12 amino acids. Trimming removed 3 bases at V and 5 bases at J, with 10 bases between. Germline CDR1 reads SQVTM; CDR2 reads ANQGSEA. The CDR3 is CSVEMGGTEAFF. The DNA of the CDR3 is TGCAGCGTTGAGATGGGGGGGACTGAAGCTTTCTTT. Together with reference TRBV29-1 and TRBJ1-1, the CDR3 gives the full variable domain: SAVISQKPSRDICQRGTSLTIQCQVDSQVTMMFWYRQQPGQSLTLIATANQGSEATYESGFVIDKFPISRPNLTFSTLTVSNMSPEDSSIYLCSVEMGGTEAFFGQGTRLTVV.

V and J are TRBV7-9 and TRBJ2-7, with 7 bases aligning to TRBD1. CDR1 and CDR2 from the germline V gene are SEHNR and FQNEAQ (reference sequence). The V and J ends lost 1 base and 0 bases, in that order; junction bases with no gene match: 6. The CDR3 extends over 16 amino acids. CDR3 protein: CASSLVARGSSYEQYF. CDR3 sequence (DNA): TGTGCCAGCAGCTTAGTTGCCAGGGGGAGCTCCTACGAGCAGTACTTC.

This clone has a single count. The V call is TRBV10-3, the J call TRBJ1-3, with 10 bases lining up with TRBD1. Germline-derived CDR1 and CDR2 are ENHRY and SYGVKD. The J segment lost 4 bases and the V segment lost 4 bases, leaving 4 bases of the junction unmatched. The CDR3 is made up of 15 amino acids. In DNA form, the CDR3 reads TGTGCCATCAGTGGCGGGACAGGGGACGGAAACACCATATATTTT. It is translated as CAISGGTGDGNTIYF.

The CDR3 loop is CASSMGQGGAYEQYF. DNA of the CDR3: TGTGCCAGTAGTATGGGGCAGGGGGGAGCCTACGAGCAGTACTTC. This chain connects TRBV19 to TRBJ2-7, with TRBD1 as a possible D gene (7 bases). CDR1 and CDR2 from the germline V gene are LNHDA and SQIVND (reference sequence). The CDR3 consists of 15 residues. The V and J ends lost 3 bases and 2 bases respectively, with 14 bases between them.

This sequence joins TRBV27 and TRBJ2-7; 9 bases fit TRBD2. Looked up from germline, CDR1 is MNHEY and CDR2 is SMNVEV (reference sequence). V shed 2 bases and J 4 bases; nucleotides not matched to a gene: 12. This CDR3 comprises 17 residues. The CDR3 reads CASSLGPQQRGVYEQYF. CDR3 coding DNA: TGTGCCAGCAGTTTAGGACCCCAGCAGCGGGGGGTGTACGAGCAGTACTTC.

The chain uses TRBV19 and TRBJ1-2; tentatively, D is TRBD1 (5 bases). The CDR3 is 14 residues long. Trimming pared 6 bases from V and 7 bases from J, leaving 18 bases between. In germline, CDR1 is LNHDA, CDR2 SQIVND (reference sequence). The CDR3 DNA reads as TGTGCCAGTAGACCCAGGGAGGGGAAGTTTGGCTACACCTTC. It codes for CASRPREGKFGYTF.

The chain employs TRBV7-9 and TRBJ1-2; 9 bases line up with TRBD1. J lost 8 bases, V lost 6 bases, and 19 bases had no gene match. There are 17 residues in the CDR3. Germline-derived CDR1 and CDR2 are SEHNR and FQNEAQ (reference sequence). DNA of the CDR3: TGTGCCAGCAGTTACCCAAGGACAGGGGTAAGCAGGGACGGCTACACCTTC. As protein: CASSYPRTGVSRDGYTF.

This chain joins TRBV4-2 and TRBJ2-7; D perhaps matches TRBD1 (5 bases). CDR1 and CDR2 (germline): LGHNA, YNFKEQ. The CDR3 is 14 amino acids. V was pared by 1 base and J by 0 bases, with 7 bases between. CDR3 sequence: CASSQGGNSYEQYF. The CDR3 nucleotides are TGTGCCAGCAGCCAAGGGGGCAACTCCTACGAGCAGTACTTC.

The CDR3 bases are TGTGCCAGCAGCTTCCCGGGGTCCTATGAGCAGTTCTTC. Its protein product is CASSFPGSYEQFF. The chain carries TRBV7-9 and TRBJ2-1; perhaps TRBD2 as D (5 bases). V dropped 3 bases and J dropped 8 bases, with 11 bases sitting between them. Germline CDR1 and CDR2: SEHNR and FQNEAQ (reference sequence). This CDR3 comprises 13 residues.

This clone was observed once. The chain is built from TRBV7-2 and TRBJ1-2; a possible D gene is TRBD1 (6 bases). Germline V gene sequence: CDR1 SGHTA, CDR2 FQGNSA. V was shortened by 4 bases and J by 3 bases, with 9 bases between the two germline ends. CDR3 size: 13 residues. This chain's CDR3 is CASSWDNYYGYTF. The DNA for the CDR3 is TGTGCCAGCAGCTGGGACAATTACTATGGCTACACCTTC. The full variable domain, with the rest looked up from reference TRBV7-2 and TRBJ1-2, is GAGVSQSPSNKVTEKGKDVELRCDPISGHTALYWYRQSLGQGLEFLIYFQGNSAPDKSGLPSDRFSAERTGGSVSTLTIQRTQQEDSAVYLCASSWDNYYGYTFGSGTRLTVV.

The chain is built from TRBV19 and TRBJ2-1; 7 positions match TRBD2. J lost 3 bases, V lost 3 bases, and 2 bases had no gene match. CDR3 size: 14 residues. In germline, CDR1 is LNHDA, CDR2 SQIVND (reference sequence). CDR3 amino acids: CASSMSGGYNEQFF. The CDR3 bases are TGTGCCAGTAGTATGTCGGGGGGCTACAATGAGCAGTTCTTC.

CDR3 region: CAWSVQRGQPQHF. CDR3 coding DNA: TGTGCCTGGAGTGTACAACGGGGTCAGCCCCAGCATTTT. The chain carries TRBV30 and TRBJ1-5; D unresolved. The germline V and J ends were trimmed by 0 bases and 6 bases, with 9 bases remaining between them. This CDR3 is built from 13 residues. Germline CDR1 reads GTSNPN; CDR2 reads SVGIG (reference sequence).

The rearrangement joins TRBV14 to TRBJ2-1; 12 nucleotides align to TRBD2. J gave up 8 bases and V 1 base, and 3 bases lay outside the gene matches. The CDR3 is 15 residues long. Looked up from germline, CDR1 is SGHDN and CDR2 is FVKESK. The CDR3 is CASSQAASGRDEQFF. DNA for the CDR3: TGTGCCAGCAGCCAAGCGGCTAGCGGGAGGGATGAGCAGTTCTTC.

The CDR3 DNA sequence: TGTGCCAGCAGCTTAGATCGGACAGCTGGAAACACCATATATTTT. Protein product: CASSLDRTAGNTIYF. The chain recombines TRBV11-3 with TRBJ1-3, with D possibly matching TRBD1 (6 bases). V was trimmed by 0 bases and J by 2 bases, leaving 8 bases between them. The V gene's germline CDR1 is SGHNT and CDR2 YENEEA. The CDR3 has 15 residues.

The V call is TRBV6-6, the J call TRBJ1-4; 9 bases are shared with TRBD1. This CDR3 has 15 amino acids. Germline lookup yields CDR1 MNHNY and CDR2 SVGAGI (reference sequence). The trim removed 6 bases at V and 3 bases at J, leaving 5 bases unmatched. CDR3 in amino acids: CASSTRQGANEKLFF. In DNA form, the CDR3 reads TGTGCCAGCAGCACGCGACAGGGGGCTAATGAAAAACTGTTTTTT.

This chain joins TRBV5-1 and TRBJ1-2; TRBD1 matches 12 bases. The germline V gene has CDR1 SGHRS and CDR2 YFSETQ. The CDR3 runs to 14 residues. Trimming took 4 bases from V and 7 from J; bases not matched to a gene: 5. The CDR3 DNA reads as TGCGCCAGCAGCCCGGGACAGGGGGCGGGTGGCTACACCTTC. It codes for CASSPGQGAGGYTF. Together with reference TRBV5-1 and TRBJ1-2, the CDR3 gives the full variable domain: KAGVTQTPRYLIKTRGQQVTLSCSPISGHRSVSWYQQTPGQGLQFLFEYFSETQRNKGNFPGRFSGRQFSNSRSEMNVSTLELGDSALYLCASSPGQGAGGYTFGSGTRLTVV.

The chain joins TRBV30 to TRBJ2-5; D uncertain. The CDR3 is 13 amino acids. V was pared by 0 bases and J by 1 base, with 6 bases between. Germline V gives CDR1 GTSNPN, CDR2 SVGIG (reference sequence). For the CDR3, the DNA is TGTGCCTGGAGTGTAAACAGCCAAGAGACCCAGTACTTC. The encoded protein is CAWSVNSQETQYF.

The chain couples TRBV7-9 to TRBJ2-2, with D perhaps matching TRBD1 (5 bases). The CDR3 length is 15 residues. Germline CDR1 SEHNR, CDR2 FQNEAQ (reference sequence). The V end was cut by 2 bases, the J end by 4 bases, with 11 bases between. The CDR3 DNA sequence: TGTGCCAGCAGCTTACAGGGCCAGACCACCGGGGAGCTGTTTTTT. Translated, it gives CASSLQGQTTGELFF.

This chain connects TRBV4-1 to TRBJ1-4; 8 bases map to TRBD1. This CDR3 has 18 amino acids. From germline, CDR1 is MGHRA and CDR2 YSYEKL. The V and J ends lost 3 bases and 7 bases, in that order; junction bases with no gene match: 16. As DNA, the CDR3 is TGCGCCAGCAGCCAGCGGACAGGGACGGTCGAGACGGGTGAAAAACTGTTTTTT. It is translated as CASSQRTGTVETGEKLFF.

A word on this clone: Additional DNA sequences in this sample encode the identical CDR3. The rearrangement uses TRBV7-2 and TRBJ2-7; 7 bases match TRBD2. The junction had 2 bases not matched to a gene; V was cut back by 0 bases and J by 3 bases. This CDR3 is 14 amino acids long. Germline V CDR1 and CDR2: SGHTA, FQGNSA. The CDR3 loop is CASSLAGGSYEQYF. CDR3 bases: TGTGCCAGCAGCTTAGCGGGGGGGAGCTACGAGCAGTACTTC.